The T cell receptor beta chain under discussion was sequenced for a study of blood T cell repertoires in COVID-19 (dated by TCRdb to 2020 to 2022). Notes on the research overall: Samples from collaborators originated in the United States, Italy and Spain and spanned both the acute and convalescent phases of COVID-19. A de-identified subject ID, COVID-19 status, age in years and sex were almost always included in the sample metadata. A freely available public database, intended as a resource for researchers studying the immune response to SARS-CoV-2, is where the repertoires were released. Subjects who had been exposed to COVID-19, were actively infected with it, or had recovered from it provided the deeply sampled blood TCRbeta repertoires that made up the dataset. The prospective study material was composed of cDNA or gDNA derived from T cells, B-cell-depleted T cells, or PBMCs. Where available, HLA class I and class II types were taken from metadata supplied by the sample provider and were not determined by assay-based typing. Samples were obtained from the ongoing ImmuneRACE study (first 160 participants) and from roughly 1,300 subjects provided by 6 global collaborators. Paper-wide results and their limitations: The quantity of clinical and demographic metadata differed by source and by participant and was supplied without curation.

From the cysteine up to the phenylalanine, the CDR3 has a length of 17 residues. The DNA shown is the 51-base CDR3, in frame from base 1. Taken from the germline V gene, the CDR1 and CDR2 loops are SGHDN and FVKESK. From V the trimming removes 4 bases and from J it removes 6 bases, while the gene matches leave 14 bases of the junction unaccounted for. Each collaborating institution followed its own protocols to collect whole blood in K2EDTA tubes. For TCRbeta analysis, collaborators shipped samples in one of three forms: frozen whole blood, isolated PBMCs, or DNA extracted from either of those sample types. Worth noting for this clone: The target of this receptor is not known. No per-base quality is available; no much larger clone lies one base away.

The immunoSEQ Assay, a bias-controlled multiplex PCR, was used to amplify TCRbeta CDR3 regions from genomic DNA. As for the authors' bioinformatics: Nucleated cell counts per sample were estimated from amplification of reference gene primers within the assay. To quantify the absolute abundance of each unique TCRbeta CDR3 rearrangement, sequence reads were collapsed and filtered. For each sample, productive Simpson clonality was calculated as the square root of Simpson's diversity index across productive rearrangements. TCRdb took this table from immuneACCESS and kept in-frame rearrangements with V and J called. Such tables lack part of the clones; where checked against another copy, unresolved V genes explain under half of the gap, and the rest is unexplained. V and J calls and clone size follow that table, whereas D and trimming were derived from the DNA. Across this sample there are about 270,000 clones, with roughly 86% seen only once. Clones ranked in the top ten supply roughly 8% of the sample.

Sequencing was carried out using peripheral blood. The clonotype was recovered from a man aged 40-49 years with active or convalescent COVID-19. The chain is made from TRBV14 and TRBJ2-2; 7 bases in between match TRBD2. The nucleotides are TGTGCCAGCAGCCCGCTGGATGGGCGGGAGTGGTCCGGGGAGCTGTTTTTT. Translated, this is CASSPLDGREWSGELFF.